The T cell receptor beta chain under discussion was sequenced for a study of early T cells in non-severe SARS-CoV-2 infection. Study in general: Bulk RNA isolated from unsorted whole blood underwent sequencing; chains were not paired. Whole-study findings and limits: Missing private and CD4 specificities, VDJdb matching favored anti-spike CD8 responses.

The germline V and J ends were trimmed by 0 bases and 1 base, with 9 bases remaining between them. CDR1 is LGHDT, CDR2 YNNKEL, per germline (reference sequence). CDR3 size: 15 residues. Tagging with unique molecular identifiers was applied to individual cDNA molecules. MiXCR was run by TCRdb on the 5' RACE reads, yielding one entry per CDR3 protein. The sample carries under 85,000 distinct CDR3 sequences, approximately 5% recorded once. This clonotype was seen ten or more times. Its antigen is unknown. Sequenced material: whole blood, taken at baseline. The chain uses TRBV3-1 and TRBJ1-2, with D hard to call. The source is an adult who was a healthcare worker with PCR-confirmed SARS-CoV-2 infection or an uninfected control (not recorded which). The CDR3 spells CASSQDEQINYGYTF. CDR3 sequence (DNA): TGTGCCAGCAGCCAAGATGAGCAGATTAACTATGGCTACACCTTC.